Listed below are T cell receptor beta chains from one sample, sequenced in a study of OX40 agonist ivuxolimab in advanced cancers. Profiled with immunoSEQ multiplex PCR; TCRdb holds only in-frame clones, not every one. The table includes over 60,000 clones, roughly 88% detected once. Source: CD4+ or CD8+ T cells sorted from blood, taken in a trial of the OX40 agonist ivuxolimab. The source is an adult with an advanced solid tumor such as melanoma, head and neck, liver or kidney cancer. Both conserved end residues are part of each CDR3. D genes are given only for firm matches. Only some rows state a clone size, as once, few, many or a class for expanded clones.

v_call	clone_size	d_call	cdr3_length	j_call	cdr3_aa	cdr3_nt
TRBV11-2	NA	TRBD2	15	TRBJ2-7	CASSSSSGGIYEQYF	TGTGCCAGCAGCTCGTCTAGCGGGGGGATCTACGAGCAGTACTTC
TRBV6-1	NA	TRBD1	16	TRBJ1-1	CASSGQGGSGNTEAFF	TGTGCCAGCAGTGGTCAGGGGGGGTCCGGGAACACTGAAGCTTTCTTT
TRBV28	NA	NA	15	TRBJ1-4	CASTHRRGRGTVLFF	TGTGCCAGCACCCATAGAAGGGGCAGGGGTACTGTTCTGTTTTTT
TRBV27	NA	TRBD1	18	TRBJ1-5	CASSWGTGGRAGNQPQHF	TGTGCCAGCAGTTGGGGGACAGGGGGCCGGGCGGGCAATCAGCCCCAGCATTTT
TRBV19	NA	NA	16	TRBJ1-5	CASSLASNGPNQPQHF	TGTGCCAGTAGTCTTGCGAGCAACGGGCCGAATCAGCCCCAGCATTTT
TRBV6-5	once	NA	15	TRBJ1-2	CASSYGVGQDMGYTF	TGTGCCAGCAGTTACGGCGTAGGGCAGGACATGGGCTACACCTTC
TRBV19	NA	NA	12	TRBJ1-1	CASSPGGWEAFF	TGTGCCAGCAGCCCGGGCGGTTGGGAAGCTTTCTTT
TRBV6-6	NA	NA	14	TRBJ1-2	CASSPPEVDYGYTF	TGTGCCAGCAGCCCCCCGGAGGTGGACTATGGCTACACCTTC
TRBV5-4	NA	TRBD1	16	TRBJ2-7	CASSFRSGQLPMKQYF	TGTGCCAGCAGCTTTAGATCGGGACAGCTTCCTATGAAGCAGTACTTC
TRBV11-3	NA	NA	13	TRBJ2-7	CASSLAGAYEQYF	TGTGCCAGCAGCTTAGCGGGGGCCTACGAGCAGTACTTC
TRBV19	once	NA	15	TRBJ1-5	CASSPGEGGEQPQHF	TGTGCCAGTAGCCCCGGGGAAGGCGGTGAACAGCCCCAGCATTTT
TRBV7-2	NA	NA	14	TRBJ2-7	CASSPPSGAYEQYF	TGTGCCAGCAGCCCCCCAAGTGGGGCCTACGAGCAGTACTTC
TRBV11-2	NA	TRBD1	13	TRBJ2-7	CASSHGQAREQYF	TGTGCCAGCAGCCATGGACAGGCTAGGGAGCAGTACTTC
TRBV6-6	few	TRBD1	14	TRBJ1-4	CASSYQGGIEKLFF	TGTGCCAGCAGTTACCAGGGGGGAATTGAAAAACTGTTTTTT
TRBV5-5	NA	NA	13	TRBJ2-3	CASSSPSTDTQYF	TGTGCCAGCAGCTCCCCCAGCACAGATACGCAGTATTTT
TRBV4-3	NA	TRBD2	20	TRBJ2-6	CASSQELLNGGAAGANVLTF	TGCGCCAGCAGCCAAGAGTTGTTGAACGGGGGGGCCGCTGGGGCCAACGTCCTGACTTTC
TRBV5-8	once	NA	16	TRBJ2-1	CASSSGDRSSYNEQFF	TGTGCCAGCAGCTCCGGGGACCGAAGCTCCTACAATGAGCAGTTCTTC
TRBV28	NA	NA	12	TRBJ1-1	CASSLTGAEAFF	TGTGCCAGCAGTTTAACGGGGGCTGAAGCTTTCTTT